One and the same sample provided the 12 T cell receptor beta chains below, sequenced in a study of cytotoxic CD8 clonotypes in ibrutinib-treated CLL. Only in-frame clones appear in the TCRdb table, and some are missing; sequencing was by immunoSEQ multiplex PCR. The repertoire includes some 350,000 clones, 67% of them detected once, and 6.3% sits in the top ten. Specimen: PBMCs, collected after 36 months of ibrutinib treatment. These receptors originate from a human donor with chronic lymphocytic leukemia.

The chain couples TRBV9 to TRBJ2-3; tentatively, D is TRBD2 (6 bases). Germline CDR1 and CDR2: SGDLS and YYNGEE. The CDR3 runs 16 residues. The ends were cut back, 0 bases at V and 8 bases at J, with 19 bases in the middle. CDR3 residues: CASSVELGTAGGTQYF. Written as DNA, the CDR3 is TGTGCCAGCAGCGTAGAACTGGGGACCGCCGGGGGTACGCAGTATTTT.

CDR3 sequence: CASSLGLGEQYF. DNA for the CDR3: TGTGCCAGCAGTTTGGGGTTGGGGGAGCAGTACTTC. The chain carries TRBV28 and TRBJ2-7; D unclear. CDR1 is MDHEN, CDR2 SYDVKM, per germline. This CDR3 has 12 amino acids. V gave up 3 bases and J gave up 7 bases, with 10 bases separating them.

The gene calls are TRBV6-5 and TRBJ2-2; a weak D match, TRBD2 (6 bases). CDR1 and CDR2 (germline): MNHEY, SVGAGI. The V end lost 2 bases, the J end lost 7 bases, and 8 bases lay between the germline ends. The CDR3 has 13 residues. The CDR3 coding sequence is TGTGCCAGCAGTTACGCGCGGGGCGGGGAGCTGTTTTTT. This sequence encodes CASSYARGGELFF.

CDR3 DNA sequence: TGTGCCAGCAGCCCCCGGGGGGGAGGGGATAATGAAAAACTGTTTTTT. Translating it yields CASSPRGGGDNEKLFF. The chain couples TRBV2 to TRBJ1-4; D possibly corresponds to TRBD1 (5 bases). CDR3 length: 16 amino acids. Per the germline V gene, CDR1 is SNHLY and CDR2 is FYNNEI. V was clipped by 6 bases and J by 4 bases, with 18 bases between them.

V usage is TRBV5-6 and J usage is TRBJ1-5, with 9 bases that match TRBD1. This CDR3 is 14 amino acids long. CDR1 and CDR2 (germline): SGHDT, YYEEEE. Trimming at V came to 1 base and at J to 7 bases, leaving 3 bases not matched to a gene. The CDR3 DNA follows: TGTGCCAGCAGCTTGCTACAGGGGGCCCAGCCCCAGCATTTT. Translation gives CASSLLQGAQPQHF.

The rearrangement joins TRBV28 to TRBJ2-2; perhaps TRBD2 as D (5 bases). This CDR3 is 13 amino acids long. Trimming took 5 bases from V and 5 from J, leaving 9 bases between them. The germline V gene encodes CDR1 MDHEN and CDR2 SYDVKM. CDR3 protein: CASSVPGTGELFF. The CDR3 nucleotides are TGTGCCAGCAGTGTACCGGGGACCGGGGAGCTGTTTTTT.

The chain combines TRBV12-5 with TRBJ2-1, with D hard to call. The CDR3 runs to 15 residues. CDR1 and CDR2 (germline): LGHNT, FRNRAP. Trimming removed 7 bases from V and 3 bases from J, with 16 bases in between. The CDR3 region has the DNA TGTGCTAGTGAAACTGATACGGCCTTCTACAATGAGCAGTTCTTC. It encodes CASETDTAFYNEQFF.

This chain connects TRBV18 to TRBJ2-7, with 15 bases fitting TRBD2. Germline V lookup: CDR1 KGHSH, CDR2 LQKENI. This CDR3 spans 17 amino acids. V was pared by 3 bases and J by 1 base, with 4 bases of the junction left unmatched. CDR3 residues: CASSPGTSGGLSYEQYF. The CDR3 coding sequence is TGTGCCAGCTCACCCGGGACTAGCGGGGGGCTTTCCTACGAGCAGTACTTC.

The V gene is TRBV4-1, the J gene TRBJ2-5; no firm D call. With 3 bases removed from V and 3 bases from J, the gap between germline ends came to 11 bases. The CDR3 is 14 residues long. Germline loops: CDR1 MGHRA, CDR2 YSYEKL. In DNA, the CDR3 is TGCGCCAGCAGCCAGGGTTTAGCAGAAGAGACCCAGTACTTC. Translation: CASSQGLAEETQYF.

The CDR3 sequence: CASSPWAVRSSYNEQFF. DNA of the CDR3: TGCGCCAGCAGCCCCTGGGCGGTACGGAGCTCCTACAATGAGCAGTTCTTC. The chain recombines TRBV4-1 with TRBJ2-1, with D uncertain. The germline gives CDR1 MGHRA, CDR2 YSYEKL. Trimming took off 4 bases at V and 0 bases at J, with 16 bases between the two ends. The CDR3 runs to 17 residues.

The chain is built from TRBV29-1 and TRBJ2-7; D not certain. Trimming removed 4 bases at V and 1 base at J, with 11 bases between. There are 13 residues in the CDR3. Per the germline V gene, CDR1 is SQVTM and CDR2 is ANQGSEA. The DNA for the CDR3 is TGCAGCGTTGTCTTGGCCTCATCCTACGAGCAGTACTTC. It translates to CSVVLASSYEQYF.

There are many counts of this clone. The chain joins TRBV15 to TRBJ1-1; no reliable D call. V was trimmed by 0 bases and J by 3 bases, leaving 17 bases between them. Looked up from germline, CDR1 is LNHNV and CDR2 is YYDKDF (reference sequence). CDR3 size: 17 residues. CDR3 amino acids: CATSRDLWAGDYTEAFF. CDR3 nucleotides: TGTGCCACCAGCAGAGATCTTTGGGCAGGAGACTACACTGAAGCTTTCTTT.